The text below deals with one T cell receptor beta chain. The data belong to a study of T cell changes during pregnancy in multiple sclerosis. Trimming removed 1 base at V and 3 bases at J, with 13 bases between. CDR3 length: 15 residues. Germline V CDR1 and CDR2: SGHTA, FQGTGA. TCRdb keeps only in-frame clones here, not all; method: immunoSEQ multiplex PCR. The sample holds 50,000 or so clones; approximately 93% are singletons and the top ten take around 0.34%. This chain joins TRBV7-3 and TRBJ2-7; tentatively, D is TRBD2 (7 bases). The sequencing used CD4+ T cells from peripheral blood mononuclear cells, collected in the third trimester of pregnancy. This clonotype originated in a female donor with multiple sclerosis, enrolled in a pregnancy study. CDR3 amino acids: CASSLSGGGDYEQYF. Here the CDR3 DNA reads TGTGCCAGCAGCTTAAGCGGGGGCGGAGACTACGAGCAGTACTTC.